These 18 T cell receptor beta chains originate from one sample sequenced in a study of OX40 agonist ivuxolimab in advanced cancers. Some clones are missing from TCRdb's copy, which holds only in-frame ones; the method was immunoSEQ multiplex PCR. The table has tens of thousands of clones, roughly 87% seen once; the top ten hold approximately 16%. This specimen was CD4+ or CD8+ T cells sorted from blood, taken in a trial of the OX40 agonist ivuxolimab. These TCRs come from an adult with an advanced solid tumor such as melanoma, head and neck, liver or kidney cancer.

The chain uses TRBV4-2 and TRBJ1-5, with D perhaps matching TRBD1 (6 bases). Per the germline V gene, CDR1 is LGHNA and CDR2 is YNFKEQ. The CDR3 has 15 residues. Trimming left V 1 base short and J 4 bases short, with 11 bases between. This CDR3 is CASSQVAGTNQPQHF. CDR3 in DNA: TGTGCCAGCAGCCAAGTTGCGGGGACAAATCAGCCCCAGCATTTT.

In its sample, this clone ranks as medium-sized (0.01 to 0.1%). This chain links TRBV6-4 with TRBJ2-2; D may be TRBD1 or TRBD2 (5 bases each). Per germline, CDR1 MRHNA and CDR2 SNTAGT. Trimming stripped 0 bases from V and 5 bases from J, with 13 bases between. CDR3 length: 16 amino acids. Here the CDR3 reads CASSDSGDGSTGELFF. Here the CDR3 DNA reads TGTGCCAGCAGTGACTCGGGGGACGGCAGTACCGGGGAGCTGTTTTTT.

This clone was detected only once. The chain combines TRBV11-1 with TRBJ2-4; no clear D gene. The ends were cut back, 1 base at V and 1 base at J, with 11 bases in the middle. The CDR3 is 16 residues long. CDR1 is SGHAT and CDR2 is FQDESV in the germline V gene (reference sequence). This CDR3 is CASSLERVLAKNIQYF. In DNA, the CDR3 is TGTGCCAGCAGCTTAGAACGGGTATTGGCCAAAAACATTCAGTACTTC.

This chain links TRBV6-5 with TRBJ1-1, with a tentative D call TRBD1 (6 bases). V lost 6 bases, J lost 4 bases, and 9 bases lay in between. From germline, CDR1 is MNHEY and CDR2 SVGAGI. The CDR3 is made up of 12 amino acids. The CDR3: CASSVQGTEAFF. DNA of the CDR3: TGTGCCAGCAGCGTACAGGGCACTGAAGCTTTCTTT.

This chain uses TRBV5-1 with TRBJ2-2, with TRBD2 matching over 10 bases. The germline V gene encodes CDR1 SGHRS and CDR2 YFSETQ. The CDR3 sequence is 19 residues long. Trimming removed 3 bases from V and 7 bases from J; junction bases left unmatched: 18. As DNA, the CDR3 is TGCGCCAGCAGCTCCTCAACTAAGCGGGAGGGCCAGAGGCACGGGGAGCTGTTTTTT. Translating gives CASSSSTKREGQRHGELFF.

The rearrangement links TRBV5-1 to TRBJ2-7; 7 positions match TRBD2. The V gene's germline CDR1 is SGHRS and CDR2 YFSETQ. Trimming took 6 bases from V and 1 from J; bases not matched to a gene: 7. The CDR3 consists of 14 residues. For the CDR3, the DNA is TGCGCCAGCAAGGATCGCGGGAGATCCTACGAGCAGTACTTC. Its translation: CASKDRGRSYEQYF. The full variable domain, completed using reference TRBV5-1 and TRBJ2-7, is KAGVTQTPRYLIKTRGQQVTLSCSPISGHRSVSWYQQTPGQGLQFLFEYFSETQRNKGNFPGRFSGRQFSNSRSEMNVSTLELGDSALYLCASKDRGRSYEQYFGPGTRLTVT.

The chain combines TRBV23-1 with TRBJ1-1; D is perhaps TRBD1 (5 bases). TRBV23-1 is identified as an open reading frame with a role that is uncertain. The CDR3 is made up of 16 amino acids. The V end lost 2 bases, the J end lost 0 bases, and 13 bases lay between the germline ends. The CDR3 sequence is CASSQPDGGLNTEAFF. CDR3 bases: TGCGCCAGCAGTCAACCCGACGGGGGTCTGAACACTGAAGCTTTCTTT.

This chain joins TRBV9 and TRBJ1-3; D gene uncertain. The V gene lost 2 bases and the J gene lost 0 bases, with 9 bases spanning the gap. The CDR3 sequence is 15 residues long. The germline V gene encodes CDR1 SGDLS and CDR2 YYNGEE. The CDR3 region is CASSVEDYSGNTIYF. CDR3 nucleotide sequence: TGTGCCAGCAGCGTTGAGGACTACTCTGGAAACACCATATATTTT.

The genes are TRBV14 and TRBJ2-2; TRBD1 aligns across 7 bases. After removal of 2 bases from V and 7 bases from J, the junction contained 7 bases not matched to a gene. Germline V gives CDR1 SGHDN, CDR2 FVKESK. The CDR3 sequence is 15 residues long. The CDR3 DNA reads TGTGCCAGCAGCCAAAGACAGGGTCGTTACGGGGAGCTGTTTTTT. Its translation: CASSQRQGRYGELFF.

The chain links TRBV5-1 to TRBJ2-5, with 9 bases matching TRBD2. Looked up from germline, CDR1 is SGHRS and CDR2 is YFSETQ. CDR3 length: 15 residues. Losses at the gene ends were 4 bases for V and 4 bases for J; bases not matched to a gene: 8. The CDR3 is CASSEASGTSETQYF. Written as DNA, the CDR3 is TGCGCCAGCAGCGAAGCTAGCGGGACTTCAGAGACCCAGTACTTC.

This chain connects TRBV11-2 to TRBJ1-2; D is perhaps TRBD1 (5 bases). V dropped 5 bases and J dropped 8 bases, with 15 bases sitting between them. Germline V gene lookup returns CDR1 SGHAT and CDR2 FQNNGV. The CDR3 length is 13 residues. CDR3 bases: TGTGCCAGCAGCAGCTTAGGGGAGAGAGGCTACACCTTC. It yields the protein CASSSLGERGYTF. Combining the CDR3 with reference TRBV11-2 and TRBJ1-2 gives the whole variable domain EAGVAQSPRYKIIEKRQSVAFWCNPISGHATLYWYQQILGQGPKLLIQFQNNGVVDDSQLPKDRFSAERLKGVDSTLKIQPAKLEDSAVYLCASSSLGERGYTFGSGTRLTVV.

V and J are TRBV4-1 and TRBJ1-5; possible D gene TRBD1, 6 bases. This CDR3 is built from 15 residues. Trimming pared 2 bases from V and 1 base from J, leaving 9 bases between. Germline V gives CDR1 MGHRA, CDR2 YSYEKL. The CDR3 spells CASSQTGLSNQPQHF. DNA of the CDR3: TGCGCCAGCAGCCAAACAGGGTTGAGCAATCAGCCCCAGCATTTT.

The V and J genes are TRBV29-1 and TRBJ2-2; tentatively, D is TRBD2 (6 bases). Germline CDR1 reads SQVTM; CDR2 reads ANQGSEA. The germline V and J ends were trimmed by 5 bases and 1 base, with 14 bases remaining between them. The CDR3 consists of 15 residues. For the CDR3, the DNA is TGCAGCGTTAGTGGCGGCGGGGTGAACACCGGGGAGCTGTTTTTT. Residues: CSVSGGGVNTGELFF.

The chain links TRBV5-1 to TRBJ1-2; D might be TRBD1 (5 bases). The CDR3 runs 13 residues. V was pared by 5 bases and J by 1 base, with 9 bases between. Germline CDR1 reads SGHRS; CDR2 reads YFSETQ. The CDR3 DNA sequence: TGCGCCAGCAGGGGGGACCTTAACTATGGCTACACCTTC. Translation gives CASRGDLNYGYTF.

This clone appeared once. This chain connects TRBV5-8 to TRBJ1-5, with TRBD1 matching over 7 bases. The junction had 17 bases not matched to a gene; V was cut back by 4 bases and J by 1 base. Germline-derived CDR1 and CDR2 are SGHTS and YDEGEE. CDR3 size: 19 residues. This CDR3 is CASSSARTGAYSSNQPQHF. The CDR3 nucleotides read TGTGCCAGCAGCAGCGCTAGGACAGGAGCTTATTCGAGCAATCAGCCCCAGCATTTT.

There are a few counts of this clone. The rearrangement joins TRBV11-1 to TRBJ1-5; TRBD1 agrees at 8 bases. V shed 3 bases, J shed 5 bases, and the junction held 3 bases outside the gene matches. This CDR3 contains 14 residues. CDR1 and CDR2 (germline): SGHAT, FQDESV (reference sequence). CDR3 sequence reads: CASSLGTGDQPQHF. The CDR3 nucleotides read TGTGCCAGCAGCTTGGGGACAGGTGATCAGCCCCAGCATTTT.

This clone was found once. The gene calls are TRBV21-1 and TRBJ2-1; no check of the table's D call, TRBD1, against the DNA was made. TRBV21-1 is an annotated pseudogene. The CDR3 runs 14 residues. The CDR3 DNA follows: TGTGCCAGCAGTCCGCAGGTCGGCTACAATGAGCAGTTCTTC. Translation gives CASSPQVGYNEQFF.

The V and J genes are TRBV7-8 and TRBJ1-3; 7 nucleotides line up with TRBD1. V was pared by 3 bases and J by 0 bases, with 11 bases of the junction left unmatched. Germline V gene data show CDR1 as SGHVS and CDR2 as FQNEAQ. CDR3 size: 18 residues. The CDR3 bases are TGTGCCAGCAGCTTCACAGGGGCTCTATGGCTCTCTGGAAACACCATATATTTT. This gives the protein CASSFTGALWLSGNTIYF.